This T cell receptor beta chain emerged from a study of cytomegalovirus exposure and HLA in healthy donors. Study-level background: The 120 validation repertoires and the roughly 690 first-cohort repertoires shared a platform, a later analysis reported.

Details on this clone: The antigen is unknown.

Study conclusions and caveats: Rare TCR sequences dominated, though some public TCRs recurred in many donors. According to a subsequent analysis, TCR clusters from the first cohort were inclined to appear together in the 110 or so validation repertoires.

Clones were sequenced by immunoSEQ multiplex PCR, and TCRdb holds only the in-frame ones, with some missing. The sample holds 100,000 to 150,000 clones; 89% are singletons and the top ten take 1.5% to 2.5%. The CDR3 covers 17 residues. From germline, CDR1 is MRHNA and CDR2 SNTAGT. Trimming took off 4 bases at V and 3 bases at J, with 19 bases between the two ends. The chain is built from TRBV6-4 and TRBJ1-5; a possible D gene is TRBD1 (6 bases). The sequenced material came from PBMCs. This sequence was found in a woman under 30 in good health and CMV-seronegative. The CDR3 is CASSGHLLGQFNQPQHF. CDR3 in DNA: TGTGCCAGCAGTGGCCATCTCCTTGGACAGTTCAATCAGCCCCAGCATTTT.